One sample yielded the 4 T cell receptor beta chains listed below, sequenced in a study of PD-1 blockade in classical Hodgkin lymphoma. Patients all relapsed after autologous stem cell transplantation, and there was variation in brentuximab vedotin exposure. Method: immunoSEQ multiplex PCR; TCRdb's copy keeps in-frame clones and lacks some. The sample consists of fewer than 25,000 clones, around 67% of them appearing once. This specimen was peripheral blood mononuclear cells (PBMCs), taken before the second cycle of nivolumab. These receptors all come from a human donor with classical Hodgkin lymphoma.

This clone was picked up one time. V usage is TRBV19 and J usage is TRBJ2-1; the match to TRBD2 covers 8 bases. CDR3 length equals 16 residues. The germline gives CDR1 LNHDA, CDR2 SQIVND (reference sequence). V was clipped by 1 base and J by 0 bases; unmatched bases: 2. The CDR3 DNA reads TGTGCCAGTAGTATAGTCAGCGGGAGCTCCTACAATGAGCAGTTCTTC. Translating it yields CASSIVSGSSYNEQFF.

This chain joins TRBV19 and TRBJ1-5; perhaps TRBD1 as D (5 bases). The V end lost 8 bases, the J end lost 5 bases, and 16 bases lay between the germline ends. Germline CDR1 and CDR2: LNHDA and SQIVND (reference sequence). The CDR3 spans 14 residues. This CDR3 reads CASHDFRGYQPQHF. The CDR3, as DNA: TGTGCCAGTCACGACTTCCGGGGCTATCAGCCCCAGCATTTT.

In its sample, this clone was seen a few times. The CDR3 nucleotides are TGTGCCAGCAGTGAAGAGCGGGGGGGCGGGTACAATGAGCAGTTCTTC. It yields the protein CASSEERGGGYNEQFF. The chain uses TRBV6-1 and TRBJ2-1; 10 bases are shared with TRBD2. Unmatched junction bases numbered 4, after V lost 1 base and J lost 4 bases. Per the germline V gene, CDR1 is MNHNS and CDR2 is SASEGT. The CDR3 covers 16 residues.

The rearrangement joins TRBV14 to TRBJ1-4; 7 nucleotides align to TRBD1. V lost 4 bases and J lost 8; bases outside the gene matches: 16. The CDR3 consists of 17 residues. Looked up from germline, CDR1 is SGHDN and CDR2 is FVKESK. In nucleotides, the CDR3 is TGTGCCAGCAGCCCGAAGGGATCGACAGGGAAGGGAGAAAAACTGTTTTTT. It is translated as CASSPKGSTGKGEKLFF.